Listed here are 14 T cell receptor beta chains from one sample, sequenced in a study of radiotherapy plus CTLA-4 blockade in lung cancer. Sequenced by immunoSEQ multiplex PCR; TCRdb stores in-frame clones only, minus some. Here the sample spans roughly 44,000 clones, about 88% being singletons. The sequencing here drew on peripheral blood, taken from a patient treated with radiotherapy plus ipilimumab. Receptors were obtained from a human donor with non-small cell lung cancer whose response to radiotherapy plus ipilimumab could not be evaluated.

This chain joins TRBV5-3 and TRBJ2-1; 10 bases match TRBD1. Being an ORF, TRBV5-3 has a function that is uncertain. This CDR3 has 16 residues. The junction had 11 bases not matched to a gene; V was cut back by 3 bases and J by 8 bases. The CDR3 loop reads CARSSYRDRGYYEQFF. CDR3 coding DNA: TGTGCCAGAAGCTCCTACCGGGACAGGGGTTATTATGAGCAGTTCTTC.

This clone has only a few counts. V gene TRBV2 combines with J gene TRBJ2-6; possible D gene TRBD1, 6 bases. The V end lost 7 bases, the J end lost 2 bases, and 15 bases lay between the germline ends. Germline V gene lookup returns CDR1 SNHLY and CDR2 FYNNEI. The CDR3 totals 16 residues. The CDR3 DNA reads as TGTGCCAGCAACCGACAGGCGGATACTGGGGCCAACGTCCTGACTTTC. The encoded protein is CASNRQADTGANVLTF. The complete variable domain, with remaining parts taken from reference TRBV2 and TRBJ2-6, reads EPEVTQTPSHQVTQMGQEVILRCVPISNHLYFYWYRQILGQKVEFLVSFYNNEISEKSEIFDDQFSVERPDGSNFTLKIRSTKLEDSAMYFCASNRQADTGANVLTFGAGSRLTVL.

V is TRBV18 and J is TRBJ2-7, with a possible D match to TRBD1 (5 bases). V lost 3 bases, J lost 1 base, and 16 bases lay in between. Germline V gene lookup returns CDR1 KGHSH and CDR2 LQKENI. The CDR3 loop spans 16 amino acids. In DNA form, the CDR3 reads TGTGCCAGCTCACCCCCCTCTGGGGCCCTATCCTACGAGCAGTACTTC. Its protein is CASSPPSGALSYEQYF. Combining the CDR3 with reference TRBV18 and TRBJ2-7 gives the whole variable domain NAGVMQNPRHLVRRRGQEARLRCSPMKGHSHVYWYRQLPEEGLKFMVYLQKENIIDESGMPKERFSAEFPKEGPSILRIQQVVRGDSAAYFCASSPPSGALSYEQYFGPGTRLTVT.

The J gene is TRBJ2-7, the V gene TRBV5-1; 8 bases line up with TRBD1. The germline V gene encodes CDR1 SGHRS and CDR2 YFSETQ. With 5 bases clipped from V and 6 bases from J, the junction kept 16 bases outside the gene matches. CDR3 length: 16 amino acids. CDR3 sequence: CASRTSSAGGAPEQYF. The CDR3 DNA sequence: TGCGCCAGCAGAACGTCCTCGGCAGGGGGCGCGCCCGAGCAGTACTTC.

This clone was observed once. The chain combines TRBV4-3 with TRBJ2-5, with a weak D call TRBD2 (6 bases). Germline V gene lookup returns CDR1 LGHNA and CDR2 YSLEER. The CDR3 loop spans 15 amino acids. V was shortened by 0 bases and J by 1 base, with 9 bases between the two germline ends. The CDR3, as DNA: TGCGCCAGCAGCCAAGAGGGACTCCTCCAAGAGACCCAGTACTTC. Translated, it gives CASSQEGLLQETQYF.

This clone appeared once. The J gene is TRBJ2-3, the V gene TRBV15; TRBD2 agrees at 15 bases. Germline loops: CDR1 LNHNV, CDR2 YYDKDF (reference sequence). Trimming took 3 bases from V and 4 from J; bases not matched to a gene: 11. This CDR3 contains 19 residues. The CDR3 loop is CATSSFRGLAGGHADTQYF. DNA of the CDR3: TGTGCCACCAGCAGTTTCAGGGGACTAGCGGGAGGTCATGCAGATACGCAGTATTTT. Complete variable domain (other parts from reference TRBV15 and TRBJ2-3): DAMVIQNPRYQVTQFGKPVTLSCSQTLNHNVMYWYQQKSSQAPKLLFHYYDKDFNNEADTPDNFQSRRPNTSFCFLDIRSPGLGDTAMYLCATSSFRGLAGGHADTQYFGPGTRLTVL.

This chain uses TRBV2 with TRBJ1-2; TRBD1 matches at 9 bases. There are 15 residues in the CDR3. The germline V gene has CDR1 SNHLY and CDR2 FYNNEI. Germline trimming cut 7 bases from V and 10 bases from J; bases unmatched to any gene: 16. Here the CDR3 DNA reads TGTGCCAGCAACCCCTTCATCGGACAGGGGTCGGTCTACACCTTC. This translates into CASNPFIGQGSVYTF.

CDR3 nucleotides: TGTGCCAGCAGTTACCAGGGGCTTTATGGCTACACCTTC. This sequence encodes CASSYQGLYGYTF. This sequence joins TRBV6-5 and TRBJ1-2; D might be TRBD1 (6 bases). Germline CDR1 and CDR2: MNHEY and SVGAGI. V was shortened by 2 bases and J by 5 bases, with 9 bases between the two germline ends. This CDR3 has 13 amino acids.

This clone appeared a single time. The rearrangement uses TRBV30 and TRBJ2-5, with D perhaps matching TRBD2 (5 bases). V was clipped by 0 bases and J by 6 bases, with 11 bases between them. CDR3 size: 13 residues. Germline V gives CDR1 GTSNPN, CDR2 SVGIG (reference sequence). DNA of the CDR3: TGTGCCTGGAGTGTCGTTAGCGCGAAGACCCAGTACTTC. Encoded protein: CAWSVVSAKTQYF.

The rearrangement joins TRBV18 to TRBJ1-5; tentative D call: TRBD1 (6 bases). Germline lookup yields CDR1 KGHSH and CDR2 LQKENI. CDR3 length equals 15 residues. V lost 3 bases and J lost 3, with 12 bases in between. The CDR3 DNA reads TGTGCCAGCTCACCCGGACAGTTAAACAATCAGCCCCAGCATTTT. This gives the protein CASSPGQLNNQPQHF.

The count of this clone is one. The chain uses TRBV9 and TRBJ2-5; D is perhaps TRBD2 (5 bases). The CDR3 has 15 amino acids. CDR1 is SGDLS and CDR2 is YYNGEE in the germline V gene. Trimming cost V 4 bases and J 1 base, with 14 bases left between them. Here the CDR3 reads CASSSSPRAQETQYF. CDR3 coding DNA: TGTGCCAGCAGCTCTAGCCCAAGGGCCCAAGAGACCCAGTACTTC.

V is TRBV19 and J is TRBJ1-5; 9 nucleotides align to TRBD1. The germline V gene has CDR1 LNHDA and CDR2 SQIVND (reference sequence). Trimming removed 8 bases from V and 6 bases from J; junction bases left unmatched: 17. This CDR3 contains 17 residues. CDR3 coding DNA: TGTGCCAGTGATGGACAGGGGCGCTCTCTACGGAGTCAGCCCCAGCATTTT. This translates into CASDGQGRSLRSQPQHF.

In regard to this clone: This sample includes further DNA sequences coding for the same CDR3. V is TRBV7-9 and J is TRBJ1-5, with D possibly being TRBD1 (5 bases). The CDR3 is made up of 14 amino acids. V was pared by 1 base and J by 6 bases, with 10 bases between. CDR1 SEHNR and CDR2 FQNEAQ come from the germline V gene (reference sequence). This CDR3 reads CASSLGGGGQPQHF. For the CDR3, the DNA is TGTGCCAGCAGCTTAGGTGGGGGAGGTCAGCCCCAGCATTTT.

CDR3 in DNA: TGTGCCAGCAGTTCACTAGCGCGGGCATCACGGACCCAGTACTTC. This encodes CASSSLARASRTQYF. The chain links TRBV28 to TRBJ2-5; 7 nucleotides align to TRBD2. The CDR3 consists of 15 residues. With V trimmed by 4 bases and J by 7 bases, 12 bases remained unmatched. Germline V lookup: CDR1 MDHEN, CDR2 SYDVKM.